Listed here are 6 T cell receptor beta chains from one sample, sequenced in a study of Ad26.COV2.S vaccination and SARS-CoV-2 variants. The sample's treatment: 15 to 20 received Ad26.COV2.S at low or high dose, single or two shots; roughly 5 received placebo; per-sample allocation not given. Repertoires come from day 63 after the first vaccine or placebo injection. Produced via immunoSEQ multiplex PCR; TCRdb's table is partial and in-frame only. The sample carries around 300,000 clones, roughly 91% recorded once. Sample: peripheral blood, taken in a trial of Ad26.COV2.S vaccine versus placebo. These receptor sequences come from a person between 18 and 65 years old who received the Ad26.COV2.S COVID-19 vaccine or a placebo.

On this clone itself: Other DNA sequences in the same sample also yield this CDR3. V and J are TRBV5-1 and TRBJ2-2; TRBD1 matches at 9 bases. This CDR3 comprises 15 residues. V lost 2 bases to trimming and J lost 2 bases; unmatched junction nucleotides: 1. Germline V gene data show CDR1 as SGHRS and CDR2 as YFSETQ. The CDR3 nucleotides read TGCGCCAGCAGCTTACAGGGGGCTAACACCGGGGAGCTGTTTTTT. It codes for CASSLQGANTGELFF.

This clone was detected a few times. This sequence joins TRBV6-5 and TRBJ2-2; TRBD1 is a possible D gene (7 bases). Deletions cut 5 bases from V and 6 bases from J, with 13 bases between. The CDR3 totals 14 residues. The germline V gene has CDR1 MNHEY and CDR2 SVGAGI. The CDR3 nucleotides read TGTGCCAGCAGTAGAACAGGGGAGGCCGGGGAGCTGTTTTTT. It is translated as CASSRTGEAGELFF.

The chain links TRBV15 to TRBJ1-2; 11 bases align to TRBD1. This CDR3 comprises 16 residues. V was clipped by 2 bases and J by 4 bases; unmatched bases: 6. CDR1 and CDR2 from the germline V gene are LNHNV and YYDKDF (reference sequence). CDR3 sequence: CATSRLPGQGVYGYTF. For the CDR3, the DNA is TGTGCCACCAGCAGACTTCCGGGACAGGGGGTCTATGGCTACACCTTC. The full variable domain, completed using reference TRBV15 and TRBJ1-2, is DAMVIQNPRYQVTQFGKPVTLSCSQTLNHNVMYWYQQKSSQAPKLLFHYYDKDFNNEADTPDNFQSRRPNTSFCFLDIRSPGLGDTAMYLCATSRLPGQGVYGYTFGSGTRLTVV.

This chain connects TRBV28 to TRBJ2-7, with 11 positions matching TRBD2. Germline V lookup: CDR1 MDHEN, CDR2 SYDVKM. V dropped 2 bases and J dropped 3; count of bases not matched to a gene: 3. CDR3 length: 15 residues. In DNA, the CDR3 is TGTGCCAGCAGTTTACGGGGACTAGCGGACTACGAGCAGTACTTC. Amino acid sequence: CASSLRGLADYEQYF.

This chain joins TRBV7-2 and TRBJ2-3, with TRBD2 matching over 12 bases. The V gene's germline CDR1 is SGHTA and CDR2 FQGNSA. The CDR3 extends over 12 amino acids. J lost 14 bases, V lost 5 bases, and 5 bases had no gene match. The CDR3 spells CASSLTSGRMYF. CDR3 DNA: TGTGCCAGCAGCCTTACTAGCGGGAGGATGTATTTT.

The CDR3 loop is CASSGLKNIQYF. DNA of the CDR3: TGTGCCAGCAGTGGACTAAAAAACATTCAGTACTTC. The V call is TRBV12-3 or TRBV12-4, the J call TRBJ2-4; a possible D gene is TRBD2 (6 bases). The CDR3 runs 12 residues. V dropped 5 bases and J dropped 4 bases, with 6 bases sitting between them.